The present T cell receptor beta chain was sequenced within a study of blood T cell repertoires in COVID-19. Per the germline V gene, CDR1 is MNHEY and CDR2 is SMNVEV (reference sequence). This CDR3 has 16 amino acids. The V segment lost 3 bases and the J segment 4 bases; nucleotides outside the gene matches: 10. Profiling relied on immunoSEQ multiplex PCR, and the TCRdb table lists in-frame clones only, not all of them. The table has nearly 350,000 clones, around four fifths seen once. The V call is TRBV27, the J call TRBJ2-7; 9 bases fit TRBD1. The clonotype was recovered from a man between 25 and 39 years old with active or convalescent COVID-19. Sequenced: peripheral blood. CDR3: CASSLRPVDRGYEQYF. CDR3 coding DNA: TGTGCCAGCAGTTTGCGTCCCGTGGACAGGGGTTACGAGCAGTACTTC.